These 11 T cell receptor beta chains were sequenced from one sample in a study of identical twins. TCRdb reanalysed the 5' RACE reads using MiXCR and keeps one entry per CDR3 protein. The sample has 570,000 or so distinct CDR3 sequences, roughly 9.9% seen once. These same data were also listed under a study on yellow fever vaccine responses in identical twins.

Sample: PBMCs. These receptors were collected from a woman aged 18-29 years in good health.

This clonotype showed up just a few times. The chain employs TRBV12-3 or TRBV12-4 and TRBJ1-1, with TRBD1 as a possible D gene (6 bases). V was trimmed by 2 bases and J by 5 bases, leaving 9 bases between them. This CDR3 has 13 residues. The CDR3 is CASSLRGETEAFF. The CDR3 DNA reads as TGTGCCAGCAGTTTAAGGGGGGAGACTGAAGCTTTCTTT.

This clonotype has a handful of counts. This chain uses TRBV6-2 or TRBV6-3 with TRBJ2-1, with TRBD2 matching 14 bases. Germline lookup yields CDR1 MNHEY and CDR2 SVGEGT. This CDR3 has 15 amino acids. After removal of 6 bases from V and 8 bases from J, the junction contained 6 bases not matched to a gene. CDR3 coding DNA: TGTGCCAGCAGCTGGACTAGCGGGAGGAATCATGAGCAGTTCTTC. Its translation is CASSWTSGRNHEQFF.

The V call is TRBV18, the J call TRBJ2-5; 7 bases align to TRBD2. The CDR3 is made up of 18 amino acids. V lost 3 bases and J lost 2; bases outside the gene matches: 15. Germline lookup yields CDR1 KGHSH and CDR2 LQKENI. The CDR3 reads CASSPPVSRLAAQETQYF. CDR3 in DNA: TGTGCCAGCTCACCGCCTGTGAGTAGACTAGCCGCTCAAGAGACCCAGTACTTC.

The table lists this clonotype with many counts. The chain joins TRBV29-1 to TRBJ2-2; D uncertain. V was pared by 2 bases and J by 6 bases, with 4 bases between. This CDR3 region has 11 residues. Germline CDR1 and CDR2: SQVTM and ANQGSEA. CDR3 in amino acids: CSVEQPGELFF. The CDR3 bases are TGCAGCGTTGAACAGCCCGGGGAGCTGTTTTTT.

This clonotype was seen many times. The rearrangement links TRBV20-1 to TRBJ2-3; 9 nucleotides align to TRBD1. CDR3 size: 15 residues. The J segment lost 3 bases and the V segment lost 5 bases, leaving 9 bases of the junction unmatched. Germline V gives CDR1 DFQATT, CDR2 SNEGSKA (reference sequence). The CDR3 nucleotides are TGCAGTGCTCCCCCAGGACAGGGGAGAACAGATACGCAGTATTTT. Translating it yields CSAPPGQGRTDTQYF.

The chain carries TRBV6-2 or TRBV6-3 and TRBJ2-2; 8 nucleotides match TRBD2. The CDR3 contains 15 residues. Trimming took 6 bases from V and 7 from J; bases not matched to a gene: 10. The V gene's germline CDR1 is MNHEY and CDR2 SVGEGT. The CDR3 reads CASSPLLSGNGELFF. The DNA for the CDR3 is TGTGCCAGCAGCCCTCTACTTAGCGGGAACGGGGAGCTGTTTTTT.

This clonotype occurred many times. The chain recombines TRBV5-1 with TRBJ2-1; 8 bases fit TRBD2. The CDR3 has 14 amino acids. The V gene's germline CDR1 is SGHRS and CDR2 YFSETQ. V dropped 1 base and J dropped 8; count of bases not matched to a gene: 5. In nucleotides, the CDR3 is TGCGCCAGCAGCTTGCGGGAGGGTCCCGATGAGCAGTTCTTC. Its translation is CASSLREGPDEQFF. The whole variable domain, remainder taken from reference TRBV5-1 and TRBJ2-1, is KAGVTQTPRYLIKTRGQQVTLSCSPISGHRSVSWYQQTPGQGLQFLFEYFSETQRNKGNFPGRFSGRQFSNSRSEMNVSTLELGDSALYLCASSLREGPDEQFFGPGTRLTVL.

The CDR3 reads CAWGPRSSYEQYF. The CDR3 DNA sequence: TGTGCCTGGGGACCCCGGAGCTCCTACGAGCAGTACTTC. V is TRBV30 and J is TRBJ2-7; unclear D gene. Germline values: CDR1 GTSNPN, CDR2 SVGIG (reference sequence). The CDR3 spans 13 residues. Trimming left V 5 bases short and J 0 bases short, with 11 bases between.

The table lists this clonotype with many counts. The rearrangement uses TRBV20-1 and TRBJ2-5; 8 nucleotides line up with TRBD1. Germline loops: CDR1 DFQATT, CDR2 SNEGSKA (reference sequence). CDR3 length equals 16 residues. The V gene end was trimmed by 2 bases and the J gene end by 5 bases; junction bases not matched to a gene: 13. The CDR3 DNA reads TGCAGTGCTAGACCCCCCCTCCCGACAGGGGTGGAGACCCAGTACTTC. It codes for CSARPPLPTGVETQYF.

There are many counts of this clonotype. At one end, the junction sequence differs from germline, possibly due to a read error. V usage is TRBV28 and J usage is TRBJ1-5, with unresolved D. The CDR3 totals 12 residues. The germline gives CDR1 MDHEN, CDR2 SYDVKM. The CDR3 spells CASSFSYQPQHF. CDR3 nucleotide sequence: TGTGCCAGCAGTTTTAGCTATCAGCCCCAGCATTTT. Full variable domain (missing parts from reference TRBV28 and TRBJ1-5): DVKVTQSSRYLVKRTGEKVFLECVQDMDHENMFWYRQDPGLGLRLIYFSYDVKMKEKGDIPEGYSVSREKKERFSLILESASTNQTSMYLCASSFSYQPQHFGDGTRLSIL.

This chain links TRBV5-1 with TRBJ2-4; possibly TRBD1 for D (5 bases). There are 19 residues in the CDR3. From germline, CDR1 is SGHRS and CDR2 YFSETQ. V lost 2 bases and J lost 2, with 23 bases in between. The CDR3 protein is CASSLSIVRRQKTKNIQYF. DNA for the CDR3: TGCGCCAGCAGCTTATCTATTGTGCGGAGACAGAAAACCAAAAACATTCAGTACTTC.